This TCR beta chain originates from a study of cytomegalovirus exposure and HLA in healthy donors. Study results and caveats: 87-base-pair reads could not separate some V segments, including TRBV6-2 and TRBV6-3.

The PCR made use of 60 Vbeta and 13 Jbeta primers. Clones were read by immunoSEQ multiplex PCR, and TCRdb kept only the in-frame ones, dropping some. The sample has about 87,000 clones; over 65% are singletons. Concerning this clone: Its antigen is as yet unknown.

The V gene end was trimmed by 4 bases and the J gene end by 7 bases; junction bases not matched to a gene: 8. The CDR3 length is 15 residues. From germline, CDR1 is SGHKS and CDR2 YYEKEE (reference sequence). Sequencing was performed on PBMCs. V and J are TRBV5-5 and TRBJ2-3, with 11 bases fitting TRBD2. The origin of this receptor is a man aged 25-45 years in good health and CMV-seropositive. CDR3 DNA sequence: TGTGCCAGCAGCCCTATAGCGGGGGGGCTATATACGCAGTATTTT. It encodes CASSPIAGGLYTQYF.